This T cell receptor beta chain came from a study of blood T cell repertoires in COVID-19. Overall study: T cells, B-cell-depleted T cells, or PBMCs supplied cDNA or gDNA.

Participant ages covered roughly 18 to 89 years across about 22 US areas. Assignment of participants to cohorts was predicated upon participant-reported clinical history. Germline lookup yields CDR1 LGHDT and CDR2 YNNKEL (reference sequence). V shed 3 bases, J shed 3 bases, and the junction held 10 bases outside the gene matches. The CDR3 runs 18 residues. Per the study methods: Scientists estimated how many nucleated cells there were by amplifying reference gene primers. Clones were sequenced by immunoSEQ multiplex PCR, and TCRdb holds only the in-frame ones, with some missing. From that table come the V and J calls and clone size; the DNA was used to work out D and trimming. The data show about 380,000 clones, with around nine tenths seen just once and about 1.2% held by the top ten.

The source is a woman under 30 who had recovered from COVID-19. The rearrangement joins TRBV3-1 (or the pseudogene TRBV3-2) to TRBJ2-1; TRBD2 matches at 11 bases. Sequencing used PBMCs or T cells enriched from blood (not recorded which). The CDR3 nucleotides are TGTGCCAGCAGCCAGAATTTGCAGACTAGCGGGAACTACAATGAGCAGTTCTTC. It translates to CASSQNLQTSGNYNEQFF.